This T cell receptor beta chain came from a study of T-cell memory formation after mild COVID-19. Trimming cost V 1 base and J 3 bases; bases outside gene matches: 14. Germline CDR1 reads MGHRA; CDR2 reads YSYEKL. The CDR3 runs to 20 residues. TCRdb re-called the 5' RACE reads with MiXCR, one entry per CDR3 protein. Among hundreds of thousands of distinct CDR3 sequences listed, roughly 18% were seen once. This clonotype was seen more than once but under ten times. Its antigen remains unidentified. Notes on the study in general: Pre-infection memory carried some responding clones, suggesting that cross-reactive memory joined. Most CD4+ clones that shrank were in CM and EM, while CD8+ ones turned up in EMRA. Second-wave clones with a day 37 peak had unconfirmed SARS-CoV-2 specificity.

V and J are TRBV4-1 and TRBJ2-3; 12 nucleotides match TRBD2. The receptor comes from an adult woman who had mild COVID-19 (a few samples of this study predate the infection). Cell type and time point are not known. The sample comprised PBMCs or a T cell subset sorted from them (not recorded which). The CDR3 nucleotides are TGCGCCAGCAGCCAAGGGCGGGGGCTAGCGGGGGGGCTTGGGACAGATACGCAGTATTTT. Its protein product is CASSQGRGLAGGLGTDTQYF.